One sample yielded the 21 T cell receptor beta chains listed below, sequenced in a study of T cell responses to AZD1222 COVID-19 vaccine. Repertoires were generated with immunoSEQ multiplex PCR, while TCRdb's copy carries only in-frame clones and drops some. The repertoire consists of roughly 150,000 clones, with around 93% occurring once and the leading ten covering roughly 1.3%. The input for sequencing was peripheral blood, taken on day 0 of AZD1222 vaccination. These receptors were collected from an adult in good health.

This clone was detected only once. This chain links TRBV5-1 with TRBJ1-2; TRBD1 might be the D (6 bases). There are 15 residues in the CDR3. Per germline, CDR1 SGHRS and CDR2 YFSETQ. The ends were cut back, 5 bases at V and 4 bases at J, with 18 bases in the middle. The CDR3 DNA reads as TGCGCCAGCAGTCCCGTCACAGGGAGCAGCTATGGCTACACCTTC. Translating it yields CASSPVTGSSYGYTF.

This chain links TRBV9 with TRBJ1-4; D remains ambiguous. V was shortened by 0 bases and J by 10 bases, with 13 bases between the two germline ends. This CDR3 comprises 14 residues. The germline gives CDR1 SGDLS, CDR2 YYNGEE. For the CDR3, the DNA is TGTGCCAGCAGCGTAGAGAGGTCCGAGGGAAAACTGTTTTTT. Encoded protein: CASSVERSEGKLFF.

The rearrangement joins TRBV5-1 to TRBJ1-2; D uncertain. The V gene lost 1 base and the J gene lost 7 bases, with 11 bases spanning the gap. Per the germline V gene, CDR1 is SGHRS and CDR2 is YFSETQ. The CDR3 covers 13 residues. CDR3 residues: CASSLPSMGGYTF. The CDR3 DNA sequence: TGCGCCAGCAGCTTGCCGTCTATGGGTGGCTACACCTTC.

The chain has TRBV4-3 and TRBJ1-2, with a weak D call TRBD1 (5 bases). Germline lookup yields CDR1 LGHNA and CDR2 YSLEER. The CDR3 has 17 residues. Trimming removed 1 base from V and 1 base from J, with 16 bases in between. CDR3 region: CASSQVTGRGNNYGYTF. The CDR3 nucleotides read TGCGCCAGCAGCCAAGTTACGGGGCGGGGAAATAACTATGGCTACACCTTC.

V gene TRBV5-1 combines with J gene TRBJ1-1; D is uncertain. There are 14 residues in the CDR3. The germline CDR1 and CDR2 sequences are SGHRS and YFSETQ. V lost 1 base and J 1 base, leaving 8 bases between the germline ends. CDR3 sequence: CASSLNSQNTEAFF. CDR3 nucleotides: TGCGCCAGCAGCTTGAACAGTCAGAACACTGAAGCTTTCTTT. The variable domain in full, completed from reference TRBV5-1 and TRBJ1-1, reads KAGVTQTPRYLIKTRGQQVTLSCSPISGHRSVSWYQQTPGQGLQFLFEYFSETQRNKGNFPGRFSGRQFSNSRSEMNVSTLELGDSALYLCASSLNSQNTEAFFGQGTRLTVV.

A remark on this clone: This sample also contains other DNA sequences that code for the same CDR3. This chain links TRBV6-2 or TRBV6-3 with TRBJ2-7; no reliable D call. This CDR3 region has 11 residues. CDR1 is MNHEY, CDR2 SVGEGT, per germline. The V gene lost 4 bases and the J gene lost 0 bases, with 1 base spanning the gap. CDR3 amino acids: CASSFSYEQYF. CDR3 DNA: TGTGCCAGCAGTTTCTCCTACGAGCAGTACTTC.

This clone was found once. This chain joins TRBV19 and TRBJ1-1; D ambiguous. This CDR3 spans 12 amino acids. Germline V gene data show CDR1 as LNHDA and CDR2 as SQIVND (reference sequence). Between the trimmed V and J ends, which lost 5 bases and 1 base, there was a span of 5 bases. CDR3 nucleotide sequence: TGTGCCAGTAGTGACCGGAACACTGAAGCTTTCTTT. Amino acids: CASSDRNTEAFF.

The rearrangement joins TRBV5-8 to TRBJ1-5, with D unclear. There are 15 residues in the CDR3. Trimming took off 0 bases at V and 6 bases at J, with 13 bases between the two ends. The germline gives CDR1 SGHTS, CDR2 YDEGEE. CDR3 amino acids: CASSLGRTVSQPQHF. The CDR3 bases are TGTGCCAGCAGCTTGGGACGGACGGTTTCTCAGCCCCAGCATTTT.

Of note for this clone: Germline and junction disagree at one end, which may indicate a read error. The rearrangement joins TRBV6-6 to TRBJ1-5; D gene unclear. CDR1 is MNHNY, CDR2 SVGAGI, per germline (reference sequence). The CDR3 contains 14 residues. CDR3 protein: CASSYSEGNQPQHF. The CDR3 nucleotides read TGTGCCAGCAGTTACTCCGAGGGCAACCAGCCCCAGCATTTT.

The genes are TRBV5-4 and TRBJ2-3; D unclear. The ends were cut back, 4 bases at V and 1 base at J, with 13 bases in the middle. Germline CDR1 SGHNT, CDR2 YYREEE (reference sequence). This CDR3 is 15 amino acids long. The CDR3 DNA sequence: TGTGCCAGCAGCCATCTTGATCAGGGCACAGATACGCAGTATTTT. Translated, it gives CASSHLDQGTDTQYF.

The genes are TRBV27 and TRBJ1-3; D not certain. This CDR3 contains 15 residues. The germline V gene encodes CDR1 MNHEY and CDR2 SMNVEV (reference sequence). V shed 5 bases and J shed 0 bases, with 11 bases lying between them. This CDR3 is CASSPSWASGNTIYF. The CDR3 nucleotides read TGTGCCAGCAGTCCTTCTTGGGCCTCTGGAAACACCATATATTTT.

V is TRBV27 and J is TRBJ2-1; 14 nucleotides align to TRBD2. With V trimmed by 4 bases and J by 10 bases, 6 bases remained unmatched. This CDR3 is built from 15 residues. Germline V gives CDR1 MNHEY, CDR2 SMNVEV (reference sequence). CDR3 sequence: CASSSGTSGGGEQFF. As DNA, the CDR3 is TGTGCCAGCAGTTCCGGGACTAGCGGGGGCGGGGAGCAGTTCTTC.

The rearrangement links TRBV25-1 to TRBJ2-3; D remains unclear. The CDR3 is made up of 14 amino acids. Germline loops: CDR1 MGHDK, CDR2 SYGVNS. The V gene lost 2 bases and the J gene lost 2 bases, with 8 bases spanning the gap. CDR3 residues: CASSESGVTDTQYF. Written as DNA, the CDR3 is TGTGCCAGCAGTGAAAGTGGGGTCACAGATACGCAGTATTTT.

The V and J genes are TRBV13 and TRBJ1-3; 7 bases align to TRBD1. Germline CDR1 and CDR2: PRHDT and FYEKMQ (reference sequence). With 5 bases clipped from V and 7 bases from J, the junction kept 11 bases outside the gene matches. This CDR3 is 15 amino acids long. The CDR3 coding sequence is TGTGCCAGCAGCCCCCAGGGGGGGAGTGGGAACACCATATATTTT. Protein sequence: CASSPQGGSGNTIYF. Complete variable domain (other parts from reference TRBV13 and TRBJ1-3): AAGVIQSPRHLIKEKRETATLKCYPIPRHDTVYWYQQGPGQDPQFLISFYEKMQSDKGSIPDRFSAQQFSDYHSELNMSSLELGDSALYFCASSPQGGSGNTIYFGEGSWLTVV.

This clone was seen a few times. V usage is TRBV18 and J usage is TRBJ1-2; D is unclear. Looked up from germline, CDR1 is KGHSH and CDR2 is LQKENI. This CDR3 has 12 residues. CDR3 sequence reads: CARKGRNDGYTF. CDR3 in DNA: TGTGCTCGCAAAGGCAGAAATGATGGCTACACCTTC.

The chain carries TRBV5-1 and TRBJ2-1; 8 bases are shared with TRBD2. Germline V gene lookup returns CDR1 SGHRS and CDR2 YFSETQ. The length of the CDR3 is 17 residues. After removal of 0 bases from V and 3 bases from J, the junction contained 8 bases not matched to a gene. DNA of the CDR3: TGCGCCAGCAGCTTGGGAGTTAGGCGGGGGGTCTACAATGAGCAGTTCTTC. This codes for CASSLGVRRGVYNEQFF.

Here the CDR3 DNA reads TGTGCCAGTACCGGGGCGACTGATGGCTACACCTTC. Residues: CASTGATDGYTF. The chain couples TRBV19 to TRBJ1-2; perhaps TRBD1 as D (5 bases). The CDR3 is made up of 12 amino acids. V was shortened by 7 bases and J by 6 bases, with 12 bases between the two germline ends. The germline gives CDR1 LNHDA, CDR2 SQIVND (reference sequence).

The rearrangement uses TRBV11-1 and TRBJ1-1, with D maybe TRBD1 (5 bases). Looked up from germline, CDR1 is SGHAT and CDR2 is FQDESV (reference sequence). The CDR3 extends over 15 amino acids. V lost 4 bases, J lost 1 base, and 13 bases lay in between. DNA of the CDR3: TGTGCCAGCAGCTCCGCGACAGTGAGGAACACTGAAGCTTTCTTT. It is translated as CASSSATVRNTEAFF.

The CDR3, as DNA: TGTGCCAGCAGCCCCCGCGAGGGGGGCTACTCTGGAAACACCATATATTTT. Protein product: CASSPREGGYSGNTIYF. V usage is TRBV5-6 and J usage is TRBJ1-3, with TRBD1 as a possible D gene (6 bases). The V gene's germline CDR1 is SGHDT and CDR2 YYEEEE. Trimming removed 4 bases at V and 0 bases at J, with 17 bases between. This CDR3 has 17 amino acids.

The chain employs TRBV18 and TRBJ1-1, with D unresolved. V gave up 3 bases and J gave up 3 bases, with 17 bases separating them. The CDR3 contains 16 residues. CDR1 is KGHSH and CDR2 is LQKENI in the germline V gene. The CDR3 nucleotides read TGTGCCAGCTCACCTCAAAGGGCGGCGTCGGACACTGAAGCTTTCTTT. Protein product: CASSPQRAASDTEAFF.

The rearrangement uses TRBV6-2 or TRBV6-3 and TRBJ1-5; 8 bases map to TRBD1. This CDR3 is built from 14 residues. After removal of 7 bases from V and 7 bases from J, the junction contained 9 bases not matched to a gene. Germline V lookup: CDR1 MNHEY, CDR2 SVGEGT. CDR3 amino acids: CASNPGGPRQPQHF. In DNA, the CDR3 is TGTGCCAGCAACCCAGGGGGCCCTAGGCAGCCCCAGCATTTT.